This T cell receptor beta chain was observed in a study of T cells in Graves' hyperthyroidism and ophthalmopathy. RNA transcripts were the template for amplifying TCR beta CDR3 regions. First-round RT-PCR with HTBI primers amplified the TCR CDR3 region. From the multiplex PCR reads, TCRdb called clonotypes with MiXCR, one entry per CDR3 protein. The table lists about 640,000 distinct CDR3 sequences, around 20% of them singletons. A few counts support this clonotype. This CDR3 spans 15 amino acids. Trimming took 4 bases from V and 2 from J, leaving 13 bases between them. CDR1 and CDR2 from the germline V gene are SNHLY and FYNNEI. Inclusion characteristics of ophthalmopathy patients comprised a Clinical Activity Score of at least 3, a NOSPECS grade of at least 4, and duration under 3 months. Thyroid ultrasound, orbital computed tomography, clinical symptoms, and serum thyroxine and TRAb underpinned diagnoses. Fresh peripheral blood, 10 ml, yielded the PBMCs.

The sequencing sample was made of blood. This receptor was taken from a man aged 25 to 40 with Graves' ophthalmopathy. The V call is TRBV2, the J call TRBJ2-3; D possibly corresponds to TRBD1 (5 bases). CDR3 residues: CASSGAGMSTDTQYF. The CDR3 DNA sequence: TGTGCCAGCAGTGGGGCAGGGATGTCCACAGATACGCAGTATTTT.